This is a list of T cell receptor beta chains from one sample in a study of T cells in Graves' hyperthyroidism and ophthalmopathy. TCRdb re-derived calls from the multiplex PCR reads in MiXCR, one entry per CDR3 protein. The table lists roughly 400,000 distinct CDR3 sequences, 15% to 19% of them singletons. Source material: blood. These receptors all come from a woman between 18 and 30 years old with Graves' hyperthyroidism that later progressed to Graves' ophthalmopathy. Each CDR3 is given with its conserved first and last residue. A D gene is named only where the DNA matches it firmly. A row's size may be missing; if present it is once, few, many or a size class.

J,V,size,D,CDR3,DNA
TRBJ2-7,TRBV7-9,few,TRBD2,CASSSYQAGGPGEQYF,TGTGCCAGCAGCTCCTATCAAGCGGGAGGGCCGGGAGAGCAGTACTTC
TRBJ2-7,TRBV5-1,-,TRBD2,CASSLLAGVPEQYF,TGCGCCAGCAGCCTACTAGCGGGAGTGCCCGAGCAGTACTTC
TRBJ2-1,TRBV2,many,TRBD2,CASRRDSRLAGLPKFF,TGTGCCAGCAGAAGAGATTCTAGACTAGCGGGACTTCCAAAGTTCTTC
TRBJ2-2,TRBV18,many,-,CASSPRPSGELFF,TGTGCCAGCTCACCACGACCTTCCGGGGAGCTGTTTTTT
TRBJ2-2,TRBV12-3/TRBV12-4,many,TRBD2,CASSLASGRATGELFF,TGTGCCAGCAGTTTGGCCAGCGGGAGAGCCACCGGGGAGCTGTTTTTT
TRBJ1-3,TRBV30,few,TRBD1,CAWNPGTGSGNTIYF,TGTGCCTGGAACCCCGGGACAGGCTCTGGAAACACCATATATTTT
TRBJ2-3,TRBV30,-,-,CAWRRGGTEITDTQYF,TGTGCCTGGAGGCGGGGCGGGACTGAAATCACAGATACGCAGTATTTT
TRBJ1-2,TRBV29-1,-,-,CSVEETRGGYTF,TGCAGCGTTGAAGAGACCCGGGGGGGCTACACCTTC
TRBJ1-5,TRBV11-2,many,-,CASSGQYTGQPQHF,TGTGCCAGCAGCGGGCAGTACACGGGGCAGCCCCAGCATTTT
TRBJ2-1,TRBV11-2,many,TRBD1,CASSPRDRRYNEQFF,TGTGCCAGCAGCCCTCGGGACAGGCGCTACAATGAGCAGTTCTTC